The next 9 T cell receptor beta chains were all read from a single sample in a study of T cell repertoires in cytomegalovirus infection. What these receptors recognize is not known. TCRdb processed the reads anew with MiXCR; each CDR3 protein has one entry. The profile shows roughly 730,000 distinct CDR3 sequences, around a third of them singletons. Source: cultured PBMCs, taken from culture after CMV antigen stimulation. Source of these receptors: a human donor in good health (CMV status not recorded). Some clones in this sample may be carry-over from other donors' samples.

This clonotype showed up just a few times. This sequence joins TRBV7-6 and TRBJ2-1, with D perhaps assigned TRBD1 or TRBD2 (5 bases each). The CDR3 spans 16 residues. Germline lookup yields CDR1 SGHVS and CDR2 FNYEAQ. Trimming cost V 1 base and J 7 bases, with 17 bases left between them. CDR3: CASSLGEGPPANEQFF. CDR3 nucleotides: TGTGCCAGCAGCTTAGGAGAGGGGCCACCGGCTAATGAGCAGTTCTTC.

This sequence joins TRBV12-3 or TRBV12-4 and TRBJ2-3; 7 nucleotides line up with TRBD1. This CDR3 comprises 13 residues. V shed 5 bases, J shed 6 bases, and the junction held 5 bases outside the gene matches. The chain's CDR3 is CASSPGTVDTQYF. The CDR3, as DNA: TGTGCCAGCAGTCCAGGGACAGTTGATACGCAGTATTTT.

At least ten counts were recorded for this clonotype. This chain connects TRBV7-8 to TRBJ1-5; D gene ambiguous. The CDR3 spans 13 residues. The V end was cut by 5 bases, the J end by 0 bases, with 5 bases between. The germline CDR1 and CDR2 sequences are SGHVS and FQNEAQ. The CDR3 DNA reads TGTGCCAGCAGCGCTCATAGCAATCAGCCCCAGCATTTT. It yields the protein CASSAHSNQPQHF. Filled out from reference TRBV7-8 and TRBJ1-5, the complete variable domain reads GAGVSQSPRYKVAKRGQDVALRCDPISGHVSLFWYQQALGQGPEFLTYFQNEAQLDKSGLPSDRFFAERPEGSVSTLKIQRTQQEDSAVYLCASSAHSNQPQHFGDGTRLSIL.

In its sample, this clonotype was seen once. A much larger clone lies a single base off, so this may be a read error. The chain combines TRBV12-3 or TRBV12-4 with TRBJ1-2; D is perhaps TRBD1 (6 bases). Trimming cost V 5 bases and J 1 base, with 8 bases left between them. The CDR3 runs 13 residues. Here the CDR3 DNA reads TGTGCCAGCAGTCCAGGGGTTAACTATGGCTACACCTTC. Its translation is CASSPGVNYGYTF.

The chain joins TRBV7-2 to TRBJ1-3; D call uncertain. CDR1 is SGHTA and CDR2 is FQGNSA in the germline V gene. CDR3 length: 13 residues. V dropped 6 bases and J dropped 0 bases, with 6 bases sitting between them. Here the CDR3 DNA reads TGTGCCAGCAGAGAGCCCTCTGGAAACACCATATATTTT. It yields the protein CASREPSGNTIYF.

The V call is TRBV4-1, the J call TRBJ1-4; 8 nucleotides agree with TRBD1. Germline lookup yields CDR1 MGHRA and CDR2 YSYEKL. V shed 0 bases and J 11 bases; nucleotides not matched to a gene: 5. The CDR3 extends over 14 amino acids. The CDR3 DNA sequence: TGCGCCAGCAGCCAAGACTCCAGGGGGCTGAAACTGTTTTTT. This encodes CASSQDSRGLKLFF.

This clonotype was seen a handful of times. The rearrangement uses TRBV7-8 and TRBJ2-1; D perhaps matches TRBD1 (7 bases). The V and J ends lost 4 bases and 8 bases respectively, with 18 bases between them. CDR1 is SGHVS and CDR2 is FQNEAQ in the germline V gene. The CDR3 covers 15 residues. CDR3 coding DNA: TGTGCCAGCAGCTCAGGGGGGCGGGTGCGCGATGAGCAGTTCTTC. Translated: CASSSGGRVRDEQFF.

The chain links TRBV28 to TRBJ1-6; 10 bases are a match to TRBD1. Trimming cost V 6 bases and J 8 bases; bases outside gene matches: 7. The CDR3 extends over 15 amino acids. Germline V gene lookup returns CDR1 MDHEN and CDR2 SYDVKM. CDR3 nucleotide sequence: TGTGCCAGCAGAACCTTCGGGACAGGGGATTCACCCCTCCACTTT. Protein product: CASRTFGTGDSPLHF.

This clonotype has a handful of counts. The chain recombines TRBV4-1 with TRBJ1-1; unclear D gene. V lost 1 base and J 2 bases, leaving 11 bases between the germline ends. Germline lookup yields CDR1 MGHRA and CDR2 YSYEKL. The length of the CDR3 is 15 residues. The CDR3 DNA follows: TGCGCCAGCAGCCAAGTTTTTCAGCGCAACACTGAAGCTTTCTTT. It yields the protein CASSQVFQRNTEAFF.